This TCR beta chain was identified in a study of T cell responses to AZD1222 COVID-19 vaccine (dated by TCRdb to the early 2020s). About the study as a whole: TCR sequencing covered 233 trial participants: roughly 200 given two doses of AZD1222 and around 26 given two doses of MenACWY control vaccine. Trial participants were enrolled by age into subgroups of 18-55, 56-69 and 70-plus years, and around 150, 28 and 57 TCR-sequenced participants, respectively, were included in these subgroups. Overall study results and their limits: No day 14 peak-response samples were available, so repertoires were characterized only after the peak T cell response. CD4 TCRs associated with the vaccine covered the entire spike protein, and the dominant responses were in regions 160-218 and 743-854. Participants were mostly white British, with more females than males. The authors suggested clonal diversity may have been underestimated. Spike-specific TCR breadth and depth rose significantly after two AZD1222 doses compared with day 0 and with MenACWY recipients. Conclusions about previously exposed vaccinees were limited because only a handful of AZD1222 recipients were SARS-CoV-2 seropositive at baseline. Reportedly, almost half of the unique spike-specific TCRs recognized epitopes lying outside the regions that are mutated in the B.1.351 and B.1.1.7 variants. The 56-69-year group was small, and its depth increase did not reach significance, likely because of low power.

The CDR3 regions of human TCRbeta chains were analyzed by immunosequencing. Turning to the authors' computational methods: TCRs in the repertoires were compared against a reference library of SARS-CoV-2-specific TCRs that had been generated with the MIRA antigen-specificity platform. Breadth was defined as the fraction of unique TCRs that were SARS-CoV-2-associated. Depth was defined as the fraction of total T cells that were SARS-CoV-2-associated. Using the MIRA data, every spike-specific TCR was mapped to the spike region that the TCR reacted to and assigned to either a CD4 or a CD8 class. Log10-transformed breadth and depth values were compared by one-way ANOVA with Sidak's multiple comparisons tests. In TCRdb, the immuneACCESS table is reduced to in-frame sequences with V and J assigned. These tables do not hold every clone; where another copy was compared, an unresolved V gene accounts for under half, and the others remain unexplained. V and J calls and clone size come straight from that table; D and trimming were deduced from the DNA. The sample has roughly 56,000 clones on record, around 81% of them singletons. 26% of the sample rests with the top ten.

This clone was seen a handful of times. The clone's antigen remains unknown. Base quality data are lacking; no much larger clone is found one base away. The time point label here, explained by the study, means: about 28 days (+/-7) after the second vaccine dose. AZD1222 recipients with second doses at about 4 weeks or about 12 weeks were pooled, because spike-specific TCR depth and breadth did not differ between schedules. The vaccinee samples were drawn from two UK trials, COV001 and COV002, one of which was a single-blind randomized controlled phase 2/3 trial testing AZD1222 (ChAdOx1 nCoV-19) in healthy adults. Trial participant PBMC samples were collected at day 0 and day 28 after the second dose for TCRbeta chain sequencing. The source of this sequence is an adult who received the AZD1222 COVID-19 vaccine. The specimen was peripheral blood, collected 28 days after the second AZD1222 dose.

The CDR3 region: CASSWGLQGGEQFF. The DNA sequence follows: TGTGCCAGCAGCTGGGGGCTACAGGGGGGTGAGCAGTTCTTC. In this chain, TRBV7-9 is recombined with TRBJ2-1; 8 bases in the middle match TRBD1. The germline V gene (reference sequence) supplies CDR1 SEHNR and CDR2 FQNEAQ. The V end gives up 4 bases and the J end 9 bases, leaving 8 bases in the junction not matched to a gene. Measured from the cysteine to the phenylalanine, the CDR3 is 14 residues long. Just the 42-base CDR3 DNA is kept, in frame starting at base 1.